This is a list of T cell receptor beta chains from one sample in a study of cytomegalovirus exposure and HLA in healthy donors. Sequencing used immunoSEQ multiplex PCR; TCRdb keeps in-frame clones, though not all of them. With over 150,000 clones in the sample, the ten largest clones hold 0.74%. Specimen: PBMCs. The receptors were sampled from a boy aged 10-17 years in good health and CMV-seronegative. Both conserved end residues are part of each CDR3.

v_gene	CDR3aa
TRBV5-4	CASSQGQRNYGYTF
TRBV11-1	CASSPGTGRNNSPLHF
TRBV5-1	CASSSGQGSTDTQYF
TRBV4-2	CASSQDRGAYEQYF
TRBV27	CASSFADGTRGYTF
TRBV28	CASSLFGAPQRGKQETQYF
TRBV6-5	CAAAGSRSYEQYF
TRBV28	CASSYTGGFGGYTF
TRBV6-5	CASREDRGLREAFF
TRBV6-1	CASSNHRGRASPLHF
TRBV19	CASKGGAGWSEAFF
TRBV6-1	CASTRGASGANVLTF
TRBV19	CASNDRGTGNTIYF
TRBV6-1	CASSEVGEVLGYTF
TRBV30	CAWSGHGGDTQYF
TRBV5-4	CASSLGGYGTGELFF
TRBV7-2	CASSSRDRNEKLFF
TRBV9	CASSQNVETEWNTEAFF
TRBV11-2	CASSLSSGGALNEQFF
TRBV4-1	CASSQDWTGSSYEQYF
TRBV11-1	CASTSQEGGDTQYF
TRBV4-1	CASPPRASYGYTF